These T cell receptor beta chains were read from a single sample in a study of T cell responses to AZD1222 COVID-19 vaccine. The table came from immunoSEQ multiplex PCR; TCRdb's copy has only in-frame clones and leaves some out. The sample gives over 85,000 clones, 90% of which show up once; more than 7.5% is in the top ten. The source material was peripheral blood, sampled on day 0 of AZD1222 vaccination. All receptors derive from an adult in good health. The CDR3 runs from the conserved cysteine through the conserved F or W. D genes are given only for firm matches. For some rows the clone size is stated as once, few or many, or as a class when expanded; others skip it.

j_gene: TRBJ2-3
len: 12
v_gene: TRBV12-3/TRBV12-4
d_gene: .
abundance: .
CDR3aa: CASSLVGDTQYF
CDR3nt: TGTGCCAGCAGTTTAGTTGGGGATACGCAGTATTTT

j_gene: TRBJ2-7
len: 14
v_gene: TRBV5-1
d_gene: .
abundance: .
CDR3aa: CASSPYGPFDEQYF
CDR3nt: TGCGCCAGCAGCCCCTACGGACCGTTCGACGAGCAGTACTTC

j_gene: TRBJ2-7
len: 14
v_gene: TRBV6-5
d_gene: TRBD1
abundance: .
CDR3aa: CASSPGQGENEQYF
CDR3nt: TGTGCCAGCAGTCCTGGACAGGGAGAGAACGAGCAGTACTTC

j_gene: TRBJ1-5
len: 13
v_gene: TRBV19
d_gene: TRBD1
abundance: .
CDR3aa: CATVGQARQPQHF
CDR3nt: TGTGCGACGGTAGGACAGGCACGGCAGCCCCAGCATTTT

j_gene: TRBJ2-1
len: 11
v_gene: TRBV6-2/TRBV6-3
d_gene: TRBD2
abundance: .
CDR3aa: CASSWTSEQFF
CDR3nt: TGTGCCAGCAGTTGGACTAGCGAGCAGTTCTTC

j_gene: TRBJ2-7
len: 13
v_gene: TRBV6-5
d_gene: TRBD1
abundance: .
CDR3aa: CASMTGGSYEQYF
CDR3nt: TGTGCCAGCATGACAGGGGGTTCCTACGAGCAGTACTTC

j_gene: TRBJ1-1
len: 14
v_gene: TRBV7-2
d_gene: TRBD1
abundance: .
CDR3aa: CASSLWTGGVVAFF
CDR3nt: TGTGCCAGCAGCTTATGGACAGGGGGAGTGGTGGCTTTCTTT

j_gene: TRBJ2-3
len: 15
v_gene: TRBV5-1
d_gene: TRBD2
abundance: once
CDR3aa: CASSFSSGSTDTQYF
CDR3nt: TGCGCCAGCAGCTTCTCTAGCGGGAGCACAGATACGCAGTATTTT

j_gene: TRBJ2-3
len: 11
v_gene: TRBV10-3
d_gene: .
abundance: .
CDR3aa: CAIRLTDTQYF
CDR3nt: TGTGCCATCCGTCTCACAGATACGCAGTATTTT

j_gene: TRBJ1-2
len: 14
v_gene: TRBV3-1/TRBV3-2
d_gene: TRBD1
abundance: .
CDR3aa: CASSQMATGGSDTF
CDR3nt: TGTGCCAGCAGCCAAATGGCGACAGGGGGTTCGGACACCTTC

j_gene: TRBJ2-5
len: 16
v_gene: TRBV7-2
d_gene: TRBD2
abundance: .
CDR3aa: CASSALAGAVWETQYF
CDR3nt: TGTGCCAGCAGCGCTCTAGCGGGGGCCGTATGGGAGACCCAGTACTTC

j_gene: TRBJ1-5
len: 13
v_gene: TRBV2
d_gene: .
abundance: .
CDR3aa: CASSDRESQPQHF
CDR3nt: TGTGCCAGCAGTGACAGGGAGAGTCAGCCCCAGCATTTT

j_gene: TRBJ1-2
len: 14
v_gene: TRBV7-9
d_gene: .
abundance: .
CDR3aa: CASSLVTRNYGYTF
CDR3nt: TGTGCCAGCAGCTTAGTTACAAGGAACTATGGCTACACCTTC

j_gene: TRBJ1-2
len: 14
v_gene: TRBV2
d_gene: .
abundance: .
CDR3aa: CASSWEPQDYGYTF
CDR3nt: TGTGCCAGCAGTTGGGAACCCCAAGACTATGGCTACACCTTC

j_gene: TRBJ1-4
len: 17
v_gene: TRBV6-4
d_gene: .
abundance: .
CDR3aa: CASSDSRCVAGWEKLFF
CDR3nt: TGTGCCAGCAGTGACTCACGGTGTGTGGCAGGGTGGGAAAAACTGTTTTTT

j_gene: TRBJ1-5
len: 15
v_gene: TRBV7-2
d_gene: .
abundance: .
CDR3aa: CASSLTGPRNQPQHF
CDR3nt: TGTGCCAGCAGCTTAACGGGGCCCCGCAATCAGCCCCAGCATTTT

j_gene: TRBJ1-6
len: 16
v_gene: TRBV9
d_gene: TRBD1
abundance: .
CDR3aa: CASSSGGPIGNSPLHF
CDR3nt: TGTGCCAGCAGCTCAGGGGGACCCATCGGCAATTCACCCCTCCACTTT

j_gene: TRBJ2-7
len: 11
v_gene: TRBV10-1
d_gene: .
abundance: few
CDR3aa: CASSADYEQYF
CDR3nt: TGCGCCAGCAGTGCTGACTACGAGCAGTACTTC

j_gene: TRBJ2-1
len: 16
v_gene: TRBV11-3
d_gene: .
abundance: .
CDR3aa: CASSLDSGSSYNEQFF
CDR3nt: TGTGCCAGCAGCTTAGATAGCGGTAGCTCCTACAATGAGCAGTTCTTC

j_gene: TRBJ2-2
len: 18
v_gene: TRBV18
d_gene: .
abundance: .
CDR3aa: CASSPPTGKPPYTGELFF
CDR3nt: TGTGCCAGCTCACCACCAACGGGCAAACCCCCCTACACCGGGGAGCTGTTTTTT

j_gene: TRBJ1-5
len: 18
v_gene: TRBV5-6
d_gene: .
abundance: .
CDR3aa: CASSSRDLEDYSNQPQHF
CDR3nt: TGTGCCAGCAGCTCCCGTGACCTAGAAGATTATAGCAATCAGCCCCAGCATTTT

j_gene: TRBJ2-5
len: 13
v_gene: TRBV5-6
d_gene: TRBD1
abundance: .
CDR3aa: CASSVPQGETQYF
CDR3nt: TGTGCCAGCAGCGTACCACAGGGGGAGACCCAGTACTTC

j_gene: TRBJ2-5
len: 13
v_gene: TRBV7-2
d_gene: .
abundance: .
CDR3aa: CASSSGSWETQYF
CDR3nt: TGTGCCAGCAGCTCCGGGTCTTGGGAGACCCAGTACTTC

j_gene: TRBJ1-1
len: 14
v_gene: TRBV6-5
d_gene: TRBD1
abundance: .
CDR3aa: CASSYGMTGTEAFF
CDR3nt: TGTGCCAGCAGTTACGGGATGACAGGGACTGAAGCTTTCTTT

j_gene: TRBJ2-5
len: 12
v_gene: TRBV6-5
d_gene: .
abundance: .
CDR3aa: CASTGNQETQYF
CDR3nt: TGTGCCAGCACAGGGAACCAAGAGACCCAGTACTTC

j_gene: TRBJ2-5
len: 14
v_gene: TRBV14
d_gene: .
abundance: .
CDR3aa: CASSQERGLQTQYF
CDR3nt: TGTGCCAGCAGCCAAGAACGGGGATTGCAGACCCAGTACTTC

j_gene: TRBJ2-3
len: 13
v_gene: TRBV6-1
d_gene: TRBD2
abundance: .
CDR3aa: CASNSGGADTQYF
CDR3nt: TGTGCCAGCAATAGCGGGGGGGCCGATACGCAGTATTTT

j_gene: TRBJ1-1
len: 16
v_gene: TRBV6-2/TRBV6-3
d_gene: .
abundance: .
CDR3aa: CASSYIFGEPNTEAFF
CDR3nt: TGTGCCAGCAGTTACATCTTCGGGGAGCCGAACACTGAAGCTTTCTTT

j_gene: TRBJ1-3
len: 17
v_gene: TRBV7-7
d_gene: .
abundance: .
CDR3aa: CASSPRPGGADGNTIYF
CDR3nt: TGTGCTAGCAGTCCCCGCCCCGGGGGGGCTGATGGAAACACCATATATTTT

j_gene: TRBJ2-3
len: 16
v_gene: TRBV7-9
d_gene: .
abundance: once
CDR3aa: CASSLGGSEAGDTQYF
CDR3nt: TGTGCCAGCAGCTTAGGCGGTTCGGAGGCGGGGGATACGCAGTATTTT

j_gene: TRBJ1-1
len: 15
v_gene: TRBV6-5
d_gene: .
abundance: .
CDR3aa: CASTSPGGTNTEAFF
CDR3nt: TGTGCCAGCACCTCTCCGGGGGGGACGAACACTGAAGCTTTCTTT

j_gene: TRBJ1-1
len: 14
v_gene: TRBV27
d_gene: .
abundance: .
CDR3aa: CASSFRDQGTEAFF
CDR3nt: TGTGCCAGCAGTTTCCGGGATCAGGGGACTGAAGCTTTCTTT

j_gene: TRBJ2-5
len: 13
v_gene: TRBV18
d_gene: TRBD1
abundance: .
CDR3aa: CASSPTGAETQYF
CDR3nt: TGTGCCAGCTCGCCGACAGGGGCGGAGACCCAGTACTTC

j_gene: TRBJ1-2
len: 12
v_gene: TRBV7-6
d_gene: .
abundance: .
CDR3aa: CASSQDSYGYTF
CDR3nt: TGTGCCAGCAGCCAGGACAGCTATGGCTACACCTTC

j_gene: TRBJ1-1
len: 14
v_gene: TRBV7-3
d_gene: .
abundance: .
CDR3aa: CASSLIGESTEAFF
CDR3nt: TGTGCCAGCAGCTTAATCGGGGAGAGTACTGAAGCTTTCTTT

j_gene: TRBJ2-1
len: 11
v_gene: TRBV29-1
d_gene: .
abundance: few
CDR3aa: CSVSRSGEQFF
CDR3nt: TGCAGCGTTTCGCGTTCGGGTGAGCAGTTCTTC

j_gene: TRBJ2-6
len: 17
v_gene: TRBV5-1
d_gene: .
abundance: .
CDR3aa: CASSLAGIRSGANVLTF
CDR3nt: TGCGCCAGCAGCTTGGCCGGGATACGCTCTGGGGCCAACGTCCTGACTTTC

j_gene: TRBJ1-1
len: 14
v_gene: TRBV24-1
d_gene: TRBD1
abundance: few
CDR3aa: CATSGTGGSTEAFF
CDR3nt: TGTGCCACCAGCGGGACAGGTGGTAGCACTGAAGCTTTCTTT

j_gene: TRBJ2-3
len: 14
v_gene: TRBV2
d_gene: TRBD2
abundance: .
CDR3aa: CASSEQGTSGPQYF
CDR3nt: TGTGCCAGCAGTGAACAGGGGACTAGCGGTCCGCAGTATTTT

j_gene: TRBJ1-6
len: 14
v_gene: TRBV5-6
d_gene: .
abundance: .
CDR3aa: CASSFWGPYSPLHF
CDR3nt: TGTGCCAGCAGCTTCTGGGGTCCTTATTCACCCCTCCACTTT

j_gene: TRBJ2-3
len: 17
v_gene: TRBV7-9
d_gene: TRBD2
abundance: .
CDR3aa: CASSSRLAGGLTDTQYF
CDR3nt: TGTGCCAGCAGCTCCCGGCTAGCGGGGGGGCTCACAGATACGCAGTATTTT

j_gene: TRBJ2-3
len: 16
v_gene: TRBV7-2
d_gene: TRBD2
abundance: .
CDR3aa: CASSLARRGGTDTQYF
CDR3nt: TGTGCCAGCAGCTTAGCGCGGCGGGGGGGCACAGATACGCAGTATTTT

j_gene: TRBJ2-2
len: 15
v_gene: TRBV7-9
d_gene: TRBD1
abundance: .
CDR3aa: CASSLVGGITGELFF
CDR3nt: TGTGCCAGCAGCTTAGTAGGGGGCATCACCGGGGAGCTGTTTTTT

j_gene: TRBJ2-4
len: 16
v_gene: TRBV19
d_gene: TRBD1
abundance: .
CDR3aa: CASSTTGGRAKNIQYF
CDR3nt: TGTGCCAGTAGTACGACAGGGGGGAGAGCCAAAAACATTCAGTACTTC

j_gene: TRBJ2-3
len: 17
v_gene: TRBV11-2
d_gene: TRBD2
abundance: .
CDR3aa: CASSFPLAGGPGDTQYF
CDR3nt: TGTGCCAGCAGCTTCCCCCTAGCGGGGGGGCCTGGAGATACGCAGTATTTT

j_gene: TRBJ2-3
len: 13
v_gene: TRBV12-3/TRBV12-4
d_gene: TRBD2
abundance: .
CDR3aa: CASRGGRFDTQYF
CDR3nt: TGTGCCAGCCGGGGGGGCCGGTTTGATACGCAGTATTTT

j_gene: TRBJ2-1
len: 13
v_gene: TRBV7-2
d_gene: .
abundance: .
CDR3aa: CASSVAGVNEQFF
CDR3nt: TGTGCCAGCAGCGTAGCTGGGGTAAATGAGCAGTTCTTC

j_gene: TRBJ1-2
len: 15
v_gene: TRBV7-9
d_gene: .
abundance: .
CDR3aa: CASSLESPIPDGYTF
CDR3nt: TGTGCCAGCAGCTTAGAATCCCCCATCCCAGATGGCTACACCTTC

j_gene: TRBJ1-5
len: 14
v_gene: TRBV4-1
d_gene: .
abundance: .
CDR3aa: CASSQGLPNQPQHF
CDR3nt: TGCGCCAGCAGCCAAGGGCTGCCCAATCAGCCCCAGCATTTT

j_gene: TRBJ2-3
len: 14
v_gene: TRBV27
d_gene: .
abundance: .
CDR3aa: CASSHAREPDTQYF
CDR3nt: TGTGCCAGCAGCCACGCCAGGGAACCAGATACGCAGTATTTT

j_gene: TRBJ1-6
len: 15
v_gene: TRBV7-2
d_gene: TRBD1
abundance: .
CDR3aa: CASSWKTGKDSPLHF
CDR3nt: TGTGCCAGCAGCTGGAAGACAGGGAAGGATTCACCCCTCCACTTT

j_gene: TRBJ2-7
len: 13
v_gene: TRBV29-1
d_gene: .
abundance: .
CDR3aa: CSVAVNGGFEQYF
CDR3nt: TGCAGCGTAGCCGTGAACGGGGGCTTCGAGCAGTACTTC

j_gene: TRBJ2-1
len: 13
v_gene: TRBV2
d_gene: TRBD2
abundance: .
CDR3aa: CASPGLAGVEQFF
CDR3nt: TGTGCCAGCCCGGGACTAGCGGGGGTTGAGCAGTTCTTC